This TCR beta chain was sequenced in a study of Ad26.COV2.S vaccination and SARS-CoV-2 variants. Study summary: In the study, Ad26.COV2.S was injected intramuscularly once, or twice 56 days apart.

Sequencing was performed with immunoSEQ multiplex PCR; in TCRdb, only in-frame clones are kept and a portion is missing. This table holds about 350,000 clones, around nine tenths found once. The study's findings and limits: Substantial post-vaccination breadth of spike-specific CD8+ and CD4+ T cell responses was reported.

Treatment noted: roughly 19 received Ad26.COV2.S at low or high dose, single or two shots; five or six received placebo; per-sample allocation not given. The samples date from day 63 after the first vaccine or placebo injection. Donation came from an adult in Boston who was aged 18-55 years. SARS-CoV-2 spike from the Wuhan strain was encoded by the vaccine, an Ad26 vector. As to this clone: As yet, its antigen is unknown.

The sample consisted of peripheral blood, taken in a trial of Ad26.COV2.S vaccine versus placebo. The sequence was collected from a person aged 18-65 years who received the Ad26.COV2.S COVID-19 vaccine or a placebo.

In DNA form, the CDR3 reads TGTGCCAGCAGCTTGGGGCAGGGTTGGACTGAAGCTTTCTTT. Translation: CASSLGQGWTEAFF. The chain is built from TRBV5-5 and TRBJ1-1, with TRBD1 as a possible D gene (5 bases). V lost 0 bases and J lost 5, with 11 bases in between. CDR3 length: 14 residues. Germline V CDR1 and CDR2: SGHKS, YYEKEE (reference sequence).